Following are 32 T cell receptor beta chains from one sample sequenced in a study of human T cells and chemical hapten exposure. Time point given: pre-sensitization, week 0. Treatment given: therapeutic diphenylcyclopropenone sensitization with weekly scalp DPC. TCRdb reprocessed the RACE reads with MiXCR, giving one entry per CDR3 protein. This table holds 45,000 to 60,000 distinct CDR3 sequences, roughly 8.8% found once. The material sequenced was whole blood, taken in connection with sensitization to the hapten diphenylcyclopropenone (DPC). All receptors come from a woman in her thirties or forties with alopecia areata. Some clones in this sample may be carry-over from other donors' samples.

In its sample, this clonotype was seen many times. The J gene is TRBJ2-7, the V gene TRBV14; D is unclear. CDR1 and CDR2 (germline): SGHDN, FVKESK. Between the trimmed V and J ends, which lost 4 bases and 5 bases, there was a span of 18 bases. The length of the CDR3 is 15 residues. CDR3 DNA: TGTGCCAGCAGCCTGAGCGCGTTGGGTAGCCACGAGCAGTACTTC. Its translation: CASSLSALGSHEQYF.

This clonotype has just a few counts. CDR3 sequence reads: CSASRGGTRETQYF. The DNA for the CDR3 is TGCAGTGCTAGTCGGGGGGGCACCCGGGAGACCCAGTACTTC. V gene TRBV20-1 combines with J gene TRBJ2-5, with 8 bases identical to TRBD2. CDR1 is DFQATT, CDR2 SNEGSKA, per germline (reference sequence). V shed 3 bases, J shed 5 bases, and the junction held 8 bases outside the gene matches. The CDR3 covers 14 residues.

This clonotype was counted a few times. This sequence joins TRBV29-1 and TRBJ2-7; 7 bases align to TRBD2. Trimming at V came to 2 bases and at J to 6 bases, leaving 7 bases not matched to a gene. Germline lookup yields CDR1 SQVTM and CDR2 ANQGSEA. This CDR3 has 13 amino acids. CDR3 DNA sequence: TGCAGCGTTGAATTTAGTTGGGGGGGCGAGCAGTACTTC. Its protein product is CSVEFSWGGEQYF.

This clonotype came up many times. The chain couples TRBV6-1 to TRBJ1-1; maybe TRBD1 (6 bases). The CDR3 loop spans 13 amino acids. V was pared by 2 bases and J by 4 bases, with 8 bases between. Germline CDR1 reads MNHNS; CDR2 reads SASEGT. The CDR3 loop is CASSESRGTEAFF. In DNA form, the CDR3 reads TGTGCCAGCAGTGAAAGCAGGGGCACTGAAGCTTTCTTT.

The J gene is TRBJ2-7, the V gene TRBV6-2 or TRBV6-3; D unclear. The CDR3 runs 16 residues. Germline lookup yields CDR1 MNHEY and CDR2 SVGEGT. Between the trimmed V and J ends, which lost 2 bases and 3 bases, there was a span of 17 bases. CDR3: CASSYGLADPYYEQYF. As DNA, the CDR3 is TGTGCCAGCAGTTACGGGTTGGCGGATCCATACTACGAGCAGTACTTC.

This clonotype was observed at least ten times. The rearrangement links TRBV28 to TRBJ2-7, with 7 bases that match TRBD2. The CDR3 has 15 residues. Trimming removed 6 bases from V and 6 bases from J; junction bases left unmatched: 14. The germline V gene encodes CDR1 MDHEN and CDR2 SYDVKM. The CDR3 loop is CASSMTGTTRFEQYF. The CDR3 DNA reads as TGTGCCAGCAGCATGACCGGGACTACTAGATTCGAGCAGTACTTC.

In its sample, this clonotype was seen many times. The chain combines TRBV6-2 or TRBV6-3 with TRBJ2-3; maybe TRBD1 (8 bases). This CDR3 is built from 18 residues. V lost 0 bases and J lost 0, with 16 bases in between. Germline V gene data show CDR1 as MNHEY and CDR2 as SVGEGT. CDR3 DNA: TGTGCCAGCAGTTACTCGACAGGGGACTACCCTAGCACAGATACGCAGTATTTT. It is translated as CASSYSTGDYPSTDTQYF.

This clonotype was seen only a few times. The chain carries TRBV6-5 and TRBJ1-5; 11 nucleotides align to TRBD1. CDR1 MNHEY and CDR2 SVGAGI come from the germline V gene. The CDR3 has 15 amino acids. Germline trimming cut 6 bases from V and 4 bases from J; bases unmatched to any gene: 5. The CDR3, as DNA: TGTGCCAGCAGACGGACAGGGGGCAGGAATCAGCCCCAGCATTTT. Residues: CASRRTGGRNQPQHF.

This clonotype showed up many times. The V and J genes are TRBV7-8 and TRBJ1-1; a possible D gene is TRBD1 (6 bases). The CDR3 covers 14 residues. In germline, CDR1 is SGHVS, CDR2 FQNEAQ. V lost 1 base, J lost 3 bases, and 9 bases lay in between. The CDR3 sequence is CASSLVGGDTEAFF. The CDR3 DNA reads TGTGCCAGCAGCTTAGTAGGGGGTGACACTGAAGCTTTCTTT.

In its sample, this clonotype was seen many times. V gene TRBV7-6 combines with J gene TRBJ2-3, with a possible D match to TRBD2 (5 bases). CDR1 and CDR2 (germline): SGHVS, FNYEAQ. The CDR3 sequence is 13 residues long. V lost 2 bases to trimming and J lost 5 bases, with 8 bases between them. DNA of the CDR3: TGTGCCAGCAGCTTACACGGGGTAGATACGCAGTATTTT. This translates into CASSLHGVDTQYF.

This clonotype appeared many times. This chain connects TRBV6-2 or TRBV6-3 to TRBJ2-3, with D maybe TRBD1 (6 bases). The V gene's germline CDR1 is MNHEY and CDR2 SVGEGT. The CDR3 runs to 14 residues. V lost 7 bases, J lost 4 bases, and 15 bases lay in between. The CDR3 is CASKRPGEADTQYF. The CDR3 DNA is TGTGCCAGCAAAAGGCCAGGGGAAGCAGATACGCAGTATTTT.

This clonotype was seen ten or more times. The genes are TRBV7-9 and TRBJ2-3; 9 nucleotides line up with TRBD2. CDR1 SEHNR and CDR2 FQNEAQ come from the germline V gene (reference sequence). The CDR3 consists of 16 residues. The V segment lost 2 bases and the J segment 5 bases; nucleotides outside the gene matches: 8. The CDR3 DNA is TGTGCCAGCAGCTTAACGGCGGGGGGGCCAAAAGATACGCAGTATTTT. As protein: CASSLTAGGPKDTQYF.

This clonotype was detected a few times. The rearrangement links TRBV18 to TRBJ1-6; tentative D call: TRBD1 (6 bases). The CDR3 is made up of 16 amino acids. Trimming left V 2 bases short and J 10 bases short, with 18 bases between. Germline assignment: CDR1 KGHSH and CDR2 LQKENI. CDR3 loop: CASSPTAGTGQSPLHF. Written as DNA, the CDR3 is TGTGCCAGCTCACCAACGGCGGGTACAGGGCAGTCACCCCTCCACTTT.

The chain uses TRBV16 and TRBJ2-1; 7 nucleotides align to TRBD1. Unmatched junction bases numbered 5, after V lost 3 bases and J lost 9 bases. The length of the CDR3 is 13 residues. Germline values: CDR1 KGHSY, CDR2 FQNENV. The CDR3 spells CASSQDRPGEQFF. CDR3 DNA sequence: TGTGCCAGCAGCCAGGACAGGCCCGGTGAGCAGTTCTTC. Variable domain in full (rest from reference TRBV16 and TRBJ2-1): GEEVAQTPKHLVRGEGQKAKLYCAPIKGHSYVFWYQQVLKNEFKFLISFQNENVFDETGMPKERFSAKCLPNSPCSLEIQATKLEDSAVYFCASSQDRPGEQFFGPGTRLTVL.

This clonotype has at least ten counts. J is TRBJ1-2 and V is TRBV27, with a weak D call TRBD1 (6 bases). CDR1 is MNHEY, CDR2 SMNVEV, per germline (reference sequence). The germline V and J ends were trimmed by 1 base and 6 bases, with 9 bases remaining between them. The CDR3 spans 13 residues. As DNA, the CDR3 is TGTGCCAGCAGTTTATTCAGGGGCCATGGCTACACCTTC. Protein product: CASSLFRGHGYTF.

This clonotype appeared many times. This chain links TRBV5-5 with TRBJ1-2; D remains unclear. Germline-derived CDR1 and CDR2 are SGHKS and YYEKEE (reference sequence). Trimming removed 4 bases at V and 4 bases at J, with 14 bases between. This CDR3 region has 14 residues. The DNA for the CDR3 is TGTGCCAGCAGCCCGATCATAGAACCCTATGGCTACACCTTC. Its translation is CASSPIIEPYGYTF.

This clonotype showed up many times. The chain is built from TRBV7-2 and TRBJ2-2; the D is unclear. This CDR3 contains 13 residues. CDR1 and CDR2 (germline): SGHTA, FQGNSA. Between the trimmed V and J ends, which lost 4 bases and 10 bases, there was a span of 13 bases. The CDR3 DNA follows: TGTGCCAGCAGCTCCCCTGGTCGTCTGGAGCTGTTTTTT. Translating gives CASSSPGRLELFF.

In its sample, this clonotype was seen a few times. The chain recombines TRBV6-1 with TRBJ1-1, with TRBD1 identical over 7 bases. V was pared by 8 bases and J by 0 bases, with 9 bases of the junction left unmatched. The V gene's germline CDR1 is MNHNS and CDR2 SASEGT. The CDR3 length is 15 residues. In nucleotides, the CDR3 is TGTGCCAGCCTGTTGGAGGGGGCTTTGAACACTGAAGCTTTCTTT. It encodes CASLLEGALNTEAFF.

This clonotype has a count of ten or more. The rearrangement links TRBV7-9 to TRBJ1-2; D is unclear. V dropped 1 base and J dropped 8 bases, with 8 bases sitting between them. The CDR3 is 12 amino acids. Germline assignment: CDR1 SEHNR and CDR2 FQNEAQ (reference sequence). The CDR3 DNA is TGTGCCAGCAGCTTAGGGGCGAGCGGCTACACCTTC. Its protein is CASSLGASGYTF.

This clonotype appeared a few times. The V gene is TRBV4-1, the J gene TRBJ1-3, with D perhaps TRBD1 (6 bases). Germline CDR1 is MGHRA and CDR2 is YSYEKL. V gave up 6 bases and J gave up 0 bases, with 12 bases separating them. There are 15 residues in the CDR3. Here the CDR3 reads CASRSQGSSGNTIYF. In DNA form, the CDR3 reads TGCGCCAGCAGGTCACAGGGATCCTCTGGAAACACCATATATTTT.

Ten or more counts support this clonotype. The CDR3 reads CASSFSRDRNTEAFF. For the CDR3, the DNA is TGTGCCAGCAGTTTTTCTAGGGACAGGAACACTGAAGCTTTCTTT. The chain recombines TRBV6-2 or TRBV6-3 with TRBJ1-1, with 7 bases that match TRBD1. The CDR3 is 15 residues long. The V gene end was trimmed by 4 bases and the J gene end by 1 base; junction bases not matched to a gene: 6. Germline loops: CDR1 MNHEY, CDR2 SVGEGT.

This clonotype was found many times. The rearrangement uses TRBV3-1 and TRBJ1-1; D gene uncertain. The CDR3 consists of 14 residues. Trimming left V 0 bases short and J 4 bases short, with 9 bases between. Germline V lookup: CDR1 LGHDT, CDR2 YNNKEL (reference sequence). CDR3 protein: CASSQDIRSTEAFF. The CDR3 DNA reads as TGTGCCAGCAGCCAAGATATACGGAGCACTGAAGCTTTCTTT.

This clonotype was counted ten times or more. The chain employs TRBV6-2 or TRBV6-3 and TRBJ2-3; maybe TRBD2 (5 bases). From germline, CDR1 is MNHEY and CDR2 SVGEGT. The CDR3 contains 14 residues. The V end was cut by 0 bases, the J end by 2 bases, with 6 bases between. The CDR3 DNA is TGTGCCAGCAGTTACTCGGGAGACACAGATACGCAGTATTTT. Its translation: CASSYSGDTDTQYF.

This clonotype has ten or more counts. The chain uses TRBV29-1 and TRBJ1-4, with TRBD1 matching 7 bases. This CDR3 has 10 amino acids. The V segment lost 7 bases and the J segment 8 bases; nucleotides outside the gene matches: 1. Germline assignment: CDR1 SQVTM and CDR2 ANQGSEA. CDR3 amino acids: CSAGQEKLFF. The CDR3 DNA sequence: TGCAGCGCGGGACAGGAAAAACTGTTTTTT.

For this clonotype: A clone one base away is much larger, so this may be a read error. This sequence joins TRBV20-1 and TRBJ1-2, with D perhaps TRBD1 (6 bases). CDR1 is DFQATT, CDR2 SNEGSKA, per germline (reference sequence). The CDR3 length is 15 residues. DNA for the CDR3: TGCGGTGCTAGAGATGCCGGGACACAAAACTATGGCTACACCTTC. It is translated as CGARDAGTQNYGYTF.

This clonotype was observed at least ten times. Written as DNA, the CDR3 is TGTGCCAGCAGGCCACTAGCGGGGGTTAGCACAGATACGCAGTATTTT. Its protein product is CASRPLAGVSTDTQYF. The chain employs TRBV6-5 and TRBJ2-3; TRBD2 aligns across 11 bases. Germline assignment: CDR1 MNHEY and CDR2 SVGAGI. The CDR3 is made up of 16 amino acids. Trimming removed 6 bases from V and 0 bases from J; junction bases left unmatched: 5.

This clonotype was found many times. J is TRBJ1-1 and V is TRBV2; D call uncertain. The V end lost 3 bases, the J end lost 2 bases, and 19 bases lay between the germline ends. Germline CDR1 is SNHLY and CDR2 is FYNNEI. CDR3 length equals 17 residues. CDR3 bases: TGTGCCAGCAGTGACGGGTTTGGGAGGGAGCGCAACACTGAAGCTTTCTTT. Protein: CASSDGFGRERNTEAFF.

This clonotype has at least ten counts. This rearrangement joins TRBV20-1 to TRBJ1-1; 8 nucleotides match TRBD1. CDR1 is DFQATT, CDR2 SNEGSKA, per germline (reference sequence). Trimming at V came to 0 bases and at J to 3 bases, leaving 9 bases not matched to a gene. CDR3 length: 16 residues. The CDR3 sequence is CSARDQSGGLYTEAFF. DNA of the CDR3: TGCAGTGCTAGAGATCAGTCAGGGGGCTTGTACACTGAAGCTTTCTTT.

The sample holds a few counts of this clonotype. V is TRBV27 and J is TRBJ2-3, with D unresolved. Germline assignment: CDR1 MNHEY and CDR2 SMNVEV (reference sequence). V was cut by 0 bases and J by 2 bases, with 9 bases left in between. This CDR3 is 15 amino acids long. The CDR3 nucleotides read TGTGCCAGCAGTTTATCCCCGGCTTTCACAGATACGCAGTATTTT. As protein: CASSLSPAFTDTQYF.

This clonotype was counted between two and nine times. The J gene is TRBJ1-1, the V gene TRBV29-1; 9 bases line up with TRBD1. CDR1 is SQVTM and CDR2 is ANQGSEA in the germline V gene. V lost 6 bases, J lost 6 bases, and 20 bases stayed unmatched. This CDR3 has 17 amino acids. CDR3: CSVPVWLQGATTAEAFF. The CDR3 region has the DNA TGCAGCGTCCCCGTCTGGTTACAGGGGGCGACGACCGCTGAAGCTTTCTTT.

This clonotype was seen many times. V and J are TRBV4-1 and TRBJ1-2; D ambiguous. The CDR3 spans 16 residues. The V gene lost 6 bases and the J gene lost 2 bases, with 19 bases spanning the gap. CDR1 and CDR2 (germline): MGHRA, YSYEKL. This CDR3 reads CASSLKRGTDNYGYTF. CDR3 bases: TGCGCCAGCAGTCTTAAGCGGGGTACAGACAACTATGGCTACACCTTC.

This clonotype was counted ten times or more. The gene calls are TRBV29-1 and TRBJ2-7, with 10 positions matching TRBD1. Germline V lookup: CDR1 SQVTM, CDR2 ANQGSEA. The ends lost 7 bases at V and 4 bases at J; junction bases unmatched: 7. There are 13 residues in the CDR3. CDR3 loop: CSAEGQGRYEQYF. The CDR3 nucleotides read TGCAGCGCCGAGGGACAGGGGAGATACGAGCAGTACTTC.